This T cell receptor beta chain derives from a study of blood T cells in healthy people across ages. This clonotype was detected only a few times. The antigen is undetermined. Study findings and constraints: Diversity estimates drawn from one million T cells were deemed underestimates. Because donor CMV status was unknown, expanded clonotype changes were possibly confounded.

Combining a sample-barcoded 5' primer with a J-beta primer mix, a second PCR ran for about 6 to 11 cycles. There were at least 2.5 million CDR3-containing paired-end reads obtained from each sample. TCRdb used MiXCR to reprocess the 5' RACE reads, holding one entry per CDR3 protein. The table records some 800,000 distinct CDR3 sequences, more than 40% of them present only once. The length of the CDR3 is 16 residues. From germline, CDR1 is MGHRA and CDR2 YSYEKL. Trimming cost V 4 bases and J 5 bases; bases outside gene matches: 7. The sequencing input was blood. This TCR was sampled from a man in his 60s in good health. This chain links TRBV4-1 with TRBJ2-3; 12 bases fit TRBD2. The chain's CDR3 is CASSLLTSGGGDTQYF. CDR3 bases: TGCGCCAGCAGCCTCCTGACTAGCGGGGGTGGAGATACGCAGTATTTT.